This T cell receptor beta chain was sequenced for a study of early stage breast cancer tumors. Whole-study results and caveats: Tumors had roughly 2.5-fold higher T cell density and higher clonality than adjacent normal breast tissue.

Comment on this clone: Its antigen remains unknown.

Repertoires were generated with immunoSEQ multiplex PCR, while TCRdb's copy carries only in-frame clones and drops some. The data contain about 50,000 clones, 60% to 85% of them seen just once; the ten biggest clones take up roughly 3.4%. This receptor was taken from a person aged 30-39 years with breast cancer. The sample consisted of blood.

The CDR3, as DNA: TGTGCCAGCAGTCCGGCGGGACAGGCGTTTAACTATGGCTACACCTTC. Its protein is CASSPAGQAFNYGYTF. The V gene is TRBV28, the J gene TRBJ1-2, with 8 bases identical to TRBD1. CDR3 size: 16 residues. The germline V gene has CDR1 MDHEN and CDR2 SYDVKM. The ends lost 5 bases at V and 1 base at J; junction bases unmatched: 9.